A single sample is the source of the 26 T cell receptor beta chains below, sequenced in a study of blood T cell repertoires in COVID-19. Clones were sequenced by immunoSEQ multiplex PCR, and TCRdb holds only the in-frame ones, with some missing. The table shows about 69,000 clones, with about four fifths occurring only once. The sequenced material came from peripheral blood. These receptors were collected from a human donor in a cohort sampled during active COVID-19.

The chain has TRBV6-2 or TRBV6-3 and TRBJ1-5; no reliable D call. V was pared by 3 bases and J by 6 bases, with 15 bases between. The CDR3 extends over 15 amino acids. Germline assignment: CDR1 MNHEY and CDR2 SVGEGT. CDR3 residues: CASSYSSFLSQPQHF. The CDR3 nucleotides are TGTGCCAGCAGTTATTCCAGTTTCCTCTCTCAGCCCCAGCATTTT.

The chain employs TRBV7-6 and TRBJ2-7; D is perhaps TRBD2 (6 bases). The germline CDR1 and CDR2 sequences are SGHVS and FNYEAQ. This CDR3 region has 15 residues. Trimming took off 1 base at V and 3 bases at J, with 13 bases between the two ends. CDR3 loop: CASSLGGAGSYEQYF. The CDR3 region has the DNA TGTGCCAGCAGCTTAGGAGGGGCGGGGAGCTACGAGCAGTACTTC.

CDR3 protein: CASAREEVNEQFF. As DNA, the CDR3 is TGTGCCAGCGCGAGAGAGGAGGTGAATGAGCAGTTCTTC. The rearrangement uses TRBV6-6 and TRBJ2-1; D perhaps matches TRBD2 (5 bases). Trimming took off 8 bases at V and 7 bases at J, with 15 bases between the two ends. CDR3 length equals 13 residues. Germline CDR1 and CDR2: MNHNY and SVGAGI (reference sequence).

The chain joins TRBV6-4 to TRBJ1-1; no clear D gene. CDR3 length: 13 residues. Germline CDR1 reads MRHNA; CDR2 reads SNTAGT. V gave up 7 bases and J gave up 4 bases, with 13 bases separating them. The CDR3, as DNA: TGTGCCAGCACCCTCGGGGTAGGCACTGAAGCTTTCTTT. This sequence encodes CASTLGVGTEAFF.

The V call is TRBV3-1 (or the pseudogene TRBV3-2), the J call TRBJ2-3; 8 nucleotides agree with TRBD2. This CDR3 is built from 15 residues. The germline CDR1 and CDR2 sequences are LGHDT and YNNKEL (reference sequence). Trimming cost V 6 bases and J 5 bases; bases outside gene matches: 10. As DNA, the CDR3 is TGTGCCAGCAGGTCCCCGGGACTAGGTAAAGATACGCAGTATTTT. It yields the protein CASRSPGLGKDTQYF.

The chain uses TRBV12-3 or TRBV12-4 and TRBJ2-7, with D perhaps TRBD1 (6 bases). The CDR3 spans 12 residues. The germline V and J ends were trimmed by 6 bases and 4 bases, with 10 bases remaining between them. The CDR3 reads CASSLQGYEQYF. CDR3 DNA sequence: TGTGCCAGCAGCTTACAGGGTTACGAGCAGTACTTC.

The chain links TRBV20-1 to TRBJ2-5; D is uncertain. Germline V gives CDR1 DFQATT, CDR2 SNEGSKA (reference sequence). The CDR3 has 11 amino acids. V gave up 5 bases and J gave up 7 bases, with 11 bases separating them. The CDR3 region has the DNA TGCAGTGCTCAAGGCACGGGGACCCAGTACTTC. Translating it yields CSAQGTGTQYF.

The chain has TRBV2 and TRBJ2-7; 9 bases agree with TRBD2. Trimming removed 3 bases from V and 3 bases from J; junction bases left unmatched: 6. CDR3 length: 15 residues. Looked up from germline, CDR1 is SNHLY and CDR2 is FYNNEI. CDR3 residues: CASSDRLAVNYEQYF. The CDR3 nucleotides are TGTGCCAGCAGTGATCGACTAGCGGTGAACTACGAGCAGTACTTC.

The J gene is TRBJ1-2, the V gene TRBV19; 10 bases align to TRBD1. This CDR3 contains 16 residues. With 4 bases clipped from V and 3 bases from J, the junction kept 8 bases outside the gene matches. The germline CDR1 and CDR2 sequences are LNHDA and SQIVND (reference sequence). The CDR3 region has the DNA TGTGCCAGTAGTACCTCGGGACAGGGGTATTACTATGGCTACACCTTC. It is translated as CASSTSGQGYYYGYTF.

This clone was counted only a few times. The chain recombines TRBV2 with TRBJ2-7, with a weak D call TRBD1 (6 bases). V was shortened by 2 bases and J by 4 bases, with 15 bases between the two germline ends. CDR3 length: 15 amino acids. Germline V gene sequence: CDR1 SNHLY, CDR2 FYNNEI. The CDR3 here is CASSEPRQVPYEQYF. The CDR3 DNA sequence: TGTGCCAGCAGTGAACCGCGACAGGTACCATACGAGCAGTACTTC. Supplemented by reference TRBV2 and TRBJ2-7, the full variable domain reads EPEVTQTPSHQVTQMGQEVILRCVPISNHLYFYWYRQILGQKVEFLVSFYNNEISEKSEIFDDQFSVERPDGSNFTLKIRSTKLEDSAMYFCASSEPRQVPYEQYFGPGTRLTVT.

This clone turned up a few times. The chain employs TRBV5-1 and TRBJ2-3; 12 positions agree with TRBD2. The CDR3 has 15 residues. After removal of 1 base from V and 9 bases from J, the junction contained 6 bases not matched to a gene. Germline V lookup: CDR1 SGHRS, CDR2 YFSETQ. Here the CDR3 DNA reads TGCGCCAGCAGCTTGCGACTAGCGGGGGACAGAACGCAGTATTTT. Its translation: CASSLRLAGDRTQYF.

This sequence joins TRBV30 and TRBJ1-2; perhaps TRBD1 as D (6 bases). Germline CDR1 GTSNPN, CDR2 SVGIG (reference sequence). The CDR3 contains 13 residues. Trimming cost V 1 base and J 4 bases, with 10 bases left between them. The CDR3, as DNA: TGTGCCTGGAGTGCACAGGGCTTCTATGGCTACACCTTC. It encodes CAWSAQGFYGYTF.

The gene calls are TRBV7-9 and TRBJ2-2; D is unresolved. Trimming took 6 bases from V and 0 from J, leaving 11 bases between them. Germline lookup yields CDR1 SEHNR and CDR2 FQNEAQ (reference sequence). The CDR3 consists of 15 residues. In DNA, the CDR3 is TGTGCCAGCAGTTCTACGTTCGCGAACACCGGGGAGCTGTTTTTT. Residues: CASSSTFANTGELFF.

In its sample, this clone was seen a few times. The V and J genes are TRBV5-8 and TRBJ1-1; D may be TRBD1 (5 bases). Germline loops: CDR1 SGHTS, CDR2 YDEGEE. The CDR3 extends over 16 amino acids. V was shortened by 1 base and J by 1 base, with 14 bases between the two germline ends. This CDR3 reads CASSLFRTNWNTEAFF. The DNA for the CDR3 is TGTGCCAGCAGCTTGTTCCGGACAAACTGGAACACTGAAGCTTTCTTT.

The chain combines TRBV6-4 with TRBJ1-3, with TRBD1 as a possible D gene (5 bases). Germline V lookup: CDR1 MRHNA, CDR2 SNTAGT. The V gene lost 2 bases and the J gene lost 2 bases, with 13 bases spanning the gap. The CDR3 length is 16 residues. The CDR3, as DNA: TGTGCCAGCAGTGACGTTCAGGGTTTAACTGGAAACACCATATATTTT. It specifies CASSDVQGLTGNTIYF.

This chain links TRBV28 with TRBJ2-7, with D maybe TRBD1 (5 bases). The CDR3 covers 15 residues. Germline assignment: CDR1 MDHEN and CDR2 SYDVKM. V lost 10 bases to trimming and J lost 1 base, with 20 bases between them. The CDR3 here is CAIGSGSGSSYEQYF. The DNA for the CDR3 is TGTGCCATCGGATCAGGGTCGGGTAGTTCCTACGAGCAGTACTTC.

As DNA, the CDR3 is TGCAGCGTTATGAGTAGCGGGAGGGTTTCCTACGAGCAGTACTTC. It yields the protein CSVMSSGRVSYEQYF. This sequence joins TRBV29-1 and TRBJ2-7; the match to TRBD2 covers 11 bases. The CDR3 is made up of 15 amino acids. Per the germline V gene, CDR1 is SQVTM and CDR2 is ANQGSEA. V was pared by 5 bases and J by 1 base, with 7 bases of the junction left unmatched.

CDR3 DNA sequence: TGTGCCAGCAGTTACTCAAGGGAGACGAATAATTCACCCCTCCACTTT. Its protein product is CASSYSRETNNSPLHF. V usage is TRBV6-5 and J usage is TRBJ1-6; no clear D. In germline, CDR1 is MNHEY, CDR2 SVGAGI. The CDR3 is 16 residues long. The V end was cut by 0 bases, the J end by 5 bases, with 11 bases between.

This clone was counted many times. The rearrangement uses TRBV19 and TRBJ2-6, with a tentative D call TRBD1 (5 bases). This CDR3 is 17 amino acids long. Per germline, CDR1 LNHDA and CDR2 SQIVND (reference sequence). V was clipped by 5 bases and J by 0 bases, with 14 bases between them. The CDR3 protein is CASSDGAVSSGANVLTF. The CDR3 coding sequence is TGTGCCAGTAGTGATGGGGCAGTAAGCTCTGGGGCCAACGTCCTGACTTTC.

The chain uses TRBV12-1 and TRBJ2-1; the table gives TRBD2 as D, unverified against the DNA. TRBV12-1 is designated a pseudogene. The CDR3 has 16 residues. As DNA, the CDR3 is TGTGCCAGCAGCCCCGGGGTAGCGGGAGGTTTGAATGAGCAGTTCTTC. Residues: CASSPGVAGGLNEQFF.

The chain links TRBV5-8 to TRBJ2-1; 13 bases fit TRBD2. Looked up from germline, CDR1 is SGHTS and CDR2 is YDEGEE. The trim removed 0 bases at V and 8 bases at J, leaving 8 bases unmatched. The CDR3 is 17 residues long. The CDR3 nucleotides are TGTGCCAGCAGCTTGGCCGTACTAGCGGGAGGGTCAGATGAGCAGTTCTTC. Protein product: CASSLAVLAGGSDEQFF.

The V and J genes are TRBV3-1 (or the pseudogene TRBV3-2) and TRBJ2-2; 13 positions match TRBD2. The CDR3 spans 18 residues. Germline CDR1 and CDR2: LGHDT and YNNKEL (reference sequence). V trimming: 1 base; J trimming: 0 bases; junction bases outside the gene matches: 2. CDR3 residues: CASSQGLAGGANTGELFF. CDR3 bases: TGTGCCAGCAGCCAAGGACTAGCGGGGGGCGCGAACACCGGGGAGCTGTTTTTT.

The gene calls are TRBV27 and TRBJ2-3, with TRBD1 matching 7 bases. The V gene end was trimmed by 6 bases and the J gene end by 4 bases; junction bases not matched to a gene: 10. This CDR3 has 15 residues. From germline, CDR1 is MNHEY and CDR2 SMNVEV (reference sequence). CDR3 loop: CASSSDRVPSDTQYF. In DNA form, the CDR3 reads TGTGCCAGCAGCTCCGACAGGGTGCCGTCAGATACGCAGTATTTT.

CDR3 nucleotides: TGTGCCAGCAGCTTAGGGGCACTAGCGGGCACAGATACGCAGTATTTT. The encoded protein is CASSLGALAGTDTQYF. V is TRBV11-2 and J is TRBJ2-3; 8 nucleotides agree with TRBD2. Looked up from germline, CDR1 is SGHAT and CDR2 is FQNNGV. V was clipped by 1 base and J by 1 base; unmatched bases: 4. This CDR3 has 16 amino acids.

This chain joins TRBV6-5 and TRBJ2-7; D may be TRBD1 (6 bases). The CDR3 sequence is 13 residues long. Germline CDR1 and CDR2: MNHEY and SVGAGI. Trimming stripped 10 bases from V and 2 bases from J, with 15 bases between. The CDR3 DNA sequence: TGTGCCACCAGGGGACAACTAACCTACGAGCAGTACTTC. It yields the protein CATRGQLTYEQYF.

This clone was observed a single time. With only one base between it and a far larger clone, this is likely a read error. J is TRBJ2-5 and V is TRBV19, with 7 bases aligning to TRBD2. The germline gives CDR1 LNHDA, CDR2 SQIVND (reference sequence). The CDR3 sequence is 13 residues long. The CDR3 loop reads CASSIVVRETLYF. CDR3 in DNA: TGTGCCAGTAGTATAGTGGTGCGGGAGACCCTGTACTTC.